This T cell receptor beta chain stems from a study of cytomegalovirus exposure and HLA in healthy donors. Study-level information: Approximately 200 million T cells yielded 100 million or so unique TCR beta sequences in earlier analysis. The early release's HLA-typed donors yielded 78 million or so unique TCRs.

The CDR3 contains 14 residues. The germline V and J ends were trimmed by 0 bases and 4 bases, with 9 bases remaining between them. Germline CDR1 and CDR2: MNHEY and SVGAGI. This clone was recorded a few times. Antigen: not known. Study findings and constraints: For most TCR beta V segments, an earlier analysis put the productive rate at about 87% or about 30% of the time. The authors excluded some V segments, including TRBV6-2 and TRBV6-3, as indistinguishable.

PCR was performed using 60 Vbeta and 13 Jbeta primers. The data were produced by immunoSEQ multiplex PCR, yet TCRdb's version contains in-frame clones alone and is incomplete. The sample contains nearly 200,000 clones, around 83% of which appear only once. The material sequenced was PBMCs. The chain employs TRBV6-5 and TRBJ1-2; perhaps TRBD1 as D (6 bases). This sequence originates from a woman between 50 and 59 years old in good health and CMV-seropositive. The CDR3 nucleotides read TGTGCCAGCAGTTACTCCCAGGGGCCCTATGGCTACACCTTC. Protein product: CASSYSQGPYGYTF.